This record concerns one T cell receptor beta chain sequence. Its antigen is not known. These data belong to a study of shared clonotypes between healthy human individuals. Study context: CD4 naive and memory got three plates each, CD8 naive two, CD8 memory one. Study-wide points: Lower generation probabilities were found for non-shared clonotypes than for those shared by all four donors. Sequencing of the sorted subsets was shown by rarefaction to be incomplete despite large depth. It was observed that roughly 5.1% of naive CD4 clonotypes were shared across several donors.

TCRdb's table, derived via immunoSEQ multiplex PCR, lists solely in-frame clones and lacks some. In the table there are about 580,000 clones, roughly 98% of which are singletons. Naive CD8 cells, CD45RO-negative and positively selected for CCR7, excluded terminally differentiated effector memory CD45RA+ cells. J was trimmed by 3 bases and V by 2 bases; bases with no gene match: 15. CDR1 and CDR2 from the germline V gene are GTSNPN and SVGIG (reference sequence). The length of the CDR3 is 17 residues. The source material was naive CD8+ T cells sorted from blood. V gene TRBV30 combines with J gene TRBJ2-7; 8 bases are a match to TRBD2. The source of this sequence is a man aged 25-45 years in good health. The CDR3 bases are TGTGCCTGGAGTCCTCTAGCGGGCCGAACCTTAGACTACGAGCAGTACTTC. Translated, it gives CAWSPLAGRTLDYEQYF.